The 25 T cell receptor beta chains below all came from one sample that was sequenced in a study of blood T cell repertoires in COVID-19. Generated by immunoSEQ multiplex PCR, the TCRdb table keeps only in-frame clones and is missing some. Here the sample spans about 70,000 clones, roughly 80% being singletons. Sequences were obtained from peripheral blood. These receptors were obtained from a man aged 65-85 years who had recovered from COVID-19.

This chain links TRBV7-2 with TRBJ2-1, with 12 bases lining up with TRBD2. Germline CDR1 and CDR2: SGHTA and FQGNSA. The junction had 6 bases not matched to a gene; V was cut back by 2 bases and J by 4 bases. This CDR3 has 17 amino acids. In DNA form, the CDR3 reads TGTGCCAGCAGCTTACTAGCGGGAGGGCCCGATTACAATGAGCAGTTCTTC. Encoded protein: CASSLLAGGPDYNEQFF.

This clone showed up just a few times. The chain is built from TRBV3-1 (or the pseudogene TRBV3-2) and TRBJ1-2; 7 bases align to TRBD1. J gave up 2 bases and V 5 bases, and 8 bases lay outside the gene matches. Germline V gene sequence: CDR1 LGHDT, CDR2 YNNKEL (reference sequence). The CDR3 is 15 amino acids. The CDR3: CASSTRQGVNYGYTF. The CDR3 DNA is TGTGCCAGCAGCACCCGACAGGGCGTAAACTATGGCTACACCTTC.

The V gene is TRBV3-1 (or the pseudogene TRBV3-2), the J gene TRBJ2-1; D perhaps matches TRBD2 (6 bases). The CDR3 spans 16 residues. CDR1 LGHDT and CDR2 YNNKEL come from the germline V gene (reference sequence). The V and J ends lost 3 bases and 6 bases respectively, with 18 bases between them. This CDR3 reads CASSQFSGERGNEQFF. The CDR3 DNA reads TGTGCCAGCAGCCAGTTTTCGGGGGAAAGGGGCAATGAGCAGTTCTTC.

The J gene is TRBJ1-2, the V gene TRBV4-3; unclear D gene. CDR1 LGHNA and CDR2 YSLEER come from the germline V gene. This CDR3 has 15 residues. V lost 0 bases and J lost 8, with 16 bases in between. Here the CDR3 DNA reads TGCGCCAGCAGCCAAGAGAGCGCGGTGCAAGCCGGCTACACCTTC. This encodes CASSQESAVQAGYTF.

The V and J genes are TRBV7-9 and TRBJ2-5, with 11 bases matching TRBD2. CDR1 is SEHNR and CDR2 is FQNEAQ in the germline V gene (reference sequence). V was clipped by 6 bases and J by 4 bases; unmatched bases: 13. The CDR3 is 17 amino acids. Here the CDR3 DNA reads TGTGCCAGCAGGAGGGCTGTAGCGGGAGGGGCCCCAGAGACCCAGTACTTC. Translation gives CASRRAVAGGAPETQYF.

The CDR3 is CASSDNPRQGMNEQFF. The CDR3 DNA is TGTGCCAGCAGCGATAACCCGCGACAGGGGATGAATGAGCAGTTCTTC. The chain joins TRBV9 to TRBJ2-1, with 8 nucleotides matching TRBD1. J gave up 7 bases and V 3 bases, and 12 bases lay outside the gene matches. CDR1 SGDLS and CDR2 YYNGEE come from the germline V gene. This CDR3 region has 16 residues. The whole variable domain, filled in from reference TRBV9 and TRBJ2-1, reads DSGVTQTPKHLITATGQRVTLRCSPRSGDLSVYWYQQSLDQGLQFLIQYYNGEERAKGNILERFSAQQFPDLHSELNLSSLELGDSALYFCASSDNPRQGMNEQFFGPGTRLTVL.

The chain employs TRBV11-2 and TRBJ2-1; 10 bases align to TRBD1. CDR1 and CDR2 from the germline V gene are SGHAT and FQNNGV. The CDR3 consists of 15 residues. The V and J ends lost 5 bases and 6 bases, in that order; junction bases with no gene match: 7. In DNA form, the CDR3 reads TGTGCCAGCAGCCCCGGGACAGGGGTTGGCAATGAGCAGTTCTTC. Protein: CASSPGTGVGNEQFF.

The chain combines TRBV29-1 with TRBJ1-2, with no clear D. V lost 0 bases to trimming and J lost 5 bases, with 13 bases between them. CDR1 is SQVTM, CDR2 ANQGSEA, per germline. This CDR3 has 14 amino acids. Written as DNA, the CDR3 is TGCAGCGTTGAAGATCGTGAGGGATATTATGGCTACACCTTC. Translating it yields CSVEDREGYYGYTF. Looking up the rest from reference TRBV29-1 and TRBJ1-2 gives the full variable domain: SAVISQKPSRDICQRGTSLTIQCQVDSQVTMMFWYRQQPGQSLTLIATANQGSEATYESGFVIDKFPISRPNLTFSTLTVSNMSPEDSSIYLCSVEDREGYYGYTFGSGTRLTVV.

The V gene is TRBV7-2, the J gene TRBJ2-7; the D gene is possibly TRBD2 (5 bases). Germline-derived CDR1 and CDR2 are SGHTA and FQGNSA. Trimming took 5 bases from V and 0 from J, leaving 14 bases between them. The CDR3 is 15 residues long. The chain's CDR3 is CASSPSRTYSYEQYF. In nucleotides, the CDR3 is TGTGCCAGCAGCCCTAGCAGGACCTACTCCTACGAGCAGTACTTC.

V is TRBV28 and J is TRBJ1-2; TRBD1 is a possible D gene (5 bases). Looked up from germline, CDR1 is MDHEN and CDR2 is SYDVKM. Trimming left V 6 bases short and J 3 bases short, with 17 bases between. The CDR3 length is 15 residues. CDR3 bases: TGTGCCAGCAGCCCCGGGGGTGCGGGGGACTATGGCTACACCTTC. Protein product: CASSPGGAGDYGYTF.

The rearrangement uses TRBV7-2 and TRBJ2-3; D may be TRBD1 (6 bases). CDR1 SGHTA and CDR2 FQGNSA come from the germline V gene. Trimming took 7 bases from V and 1 from J, leaving 9 bases between them. The CDR3 is made up of 13 amino acids. The CDR3 bases are TGTGCCAGCACCCGACAGGGCACAGATACGCAGTATTTT. Translating it yields CASTRQGTDTQYF.

This clone was recorded only once. The chain employs TRBV24-1 and TRBJ1-6; D is possibly TRBD1 (6 bases). Germline values: CDR1 KGHDR, CDR2 SFDVKD. The CDR3 has 14 residues. The ends were cut back, 4 bases at V and 6 bases at J, with 9 bases in the middle. CDR3 amino acids: CATSEGAFNSPLHF. The CDR3, as DNA: TGTGCCACCAGTGAGGGGGCCTTTAATTCACCCCTCCACTTT.

The V call is TRBV19, the J call TRBJ1-1, with no clear D. The length of the CDR3 is 11 residues. The V end lost 7 bases, the J end lost 4 bases, and 7 bases lay between the germline ends. Germline loops: CDR1 LNHDA, CDR2 SQIVND (reference sequence). DNA for the CDR3: TGTGCCAGTATGGAGGGCACTGAAGCTTTCTTT. This translates into CASMEGTEAFF.

The chain recombines TRBV2 with TRBJ1-1; 7 bases are shared with TRBD1. With 6 bases clipped from V and 4 bases from J, the junction kept 8 bases outside the gene matches. Germline CDR1 reads SNHLY; CDR2 reads FYNNEI. The CDR3 extends over 14 amino acids. CDR3 loop: CASRKGGEGTEAFF. The DNA for the CDR3 is TGTGCCAGCAGGAAAGGGGGCGAGGGCACTGAAGCTTTCTTT. Together with reference TRBV2 and TRBJ1-1, the CDR3 gives the full variable domain: EPEVTQTPSHQVTQMGQEVILRCVPISNHLYFYWYRQILGQKVEFLVSFYNNEISEKSEIFDDQFSVERPDGSNFTLKIRSTKLEDSAMYFCASRKGGEGTEAFFGQGTRLTVV.

The chain combines TRBV5-8 with TRBJ2-4; maybe TRBD2 (5 bases). The V gene lost 0 bases and the J gene lost 0 bases, with 13 bases spanning the gap. CDR1 and CDR2 from the germline V gene are SGHTS and YDEGEE. CDR3 length: 17 amino acids. DNA for the CDR3: TGTGCCAGCAGCTTGGAGCTGGACGGGATAGCCAAAAACATTCAGTACTTC. This codes for CASSLELDGIAKNIQYF.

CDR3 coding DNA: TGTGCCAGCAGCTCACAGGACAGGGGAGCAGGGGAGACCCAGTACTTC. The encoded protein is CASSSQDRGAGETQYF. The V gene is TRBV7-2, the J gene TRBJ2-5; TRBD1 matches at 9 bases. V gave up 4 bases and J gave up 5 bases; unmatched junction bases: 11. The germline V gene has CDR1 SGHTA and CDR2 FQGNSA. This CDR3 is 16 amino acids long. The variable domain in full, with the rest retrieved from reference TRBV7-2 and TRBJ2-5, is GAGVSQSPSNKVTEKGKDVELRCDPISGHTALYWYRQSLGQGLEFLIYFQGNSAPDKSGLPSDRFSAERTGGSVSTLTIQRTQQEDSAVYLCASSSQDRGAGETQYFGPGTRLLVL.

The V gene is TRBV11-1, the J gene TRBJ2-5, with 7 bases fitting TRBD2. Germline V gives CDR1 SGHAT, CDR2 FQDESV (reference sequence). The CDR3 is 15 amino acids. The V and J ends lost 0 bases and 3 bases, in that order; junction bases with no gene match: 4. Written as DNA, the CDR3 is TGTGCCAGCAGCTTAGCAGCGGGGCTAGAAGAGACCCAGTACTTC. It translates to CASSLAAGLEETQYF.

V and J are TRBV7-2 and TRBJ2-5; D not resolved. This CDR3 has 12 amino acids. Between the trimmed V and J ends, which lost 3 bases and 5 bases, there was a span of 7 bases. Germline V gene sequence: CDR1 SGHTA, CDR2 FQGNSA. DNA for the CDR3: TGTGCCAGCAGCTTTGGTGCGGAGACCCAGTACTTC. The encoded protein is CASSFGAETQYF.

This clone occurred a few times. The V call is TRBV7-9, the J call TRBJ1-1; D gene ambiguous. From germline, CDR1 is SEHNR and CDR2 FQNEAQ (reference sequence). V lost 1 base, J lost 1 base, and 19 bases lay in between. This CDR3 spans 18 amino acids. The CDR3 bases are TGTGCCAGCAGCTTAGTCCGGGAACTCCATCTACCGAACACTGAAGCTTTCTTT. This encodes CASSLVRELHLPNTEAFF.

The chain recombines TRBV2 with TRBJ1-5; D may be TRBD1 (5 bases). Germline CDR1 SNHLY, CDR2 FYNNEI. V shed 5 bases and J shed 0 bases, with 8 bases lying between them. This CDR3 contains 14 residues. The CDR3 region has the DNA TGTGCCAGCAGTAGGACACATAGCAATCAGCCCCAGCATTTT. Protein sequence: CASSRTHSNQPQHF.

The chain combines TRBV2 with TRBJ2-3, with a weak D call TRBD1 (5 bases). The V and J ends lost 2 bases and 0 bases respectively, with 9 bases between them. The CDR3 spans 15 residues. Germline CDR1 reads SNHLY; CDR2 reads FYNNEI. The CDR3: CASSEQGTSTDTQYF. DNA for the CDR3: TGTGCCAGCAGTGAACAGGGTACTAGCACAGATACGCAGTATTTT.

The genes are TRBV30 and TRBJ1-6; a possible D gene is TRBD1 (6 bases). V was pared by 0 bases and J by 9 bases, with 15 bases between. CDR3 length: 15 amino acids. In germline, CDR1 is GTSNPN, CDR2 SVGIG (reference sequence). DNA for the CDR3: TGTGCCTGGAGTGTAGGGGGTTTCTTAGGTTCACCCCTCCACTTT. The encoded protein is CAWSVGGFLGSPLHF. The full variable domain, its missing parts supplied by reference TRBV30 and TRBJ1-6, is SQTIHQWPATLVQPVGSPLSLECTVEGTSNPNLYWYRQAAGRGLQLLFYSVGIGQISSEVPQNLSASRPQDRQFILSSKKLLLSDSGFYLCAWSVGGFLGSPLHFGNGTRLTVT.

The chain recombines TRBV6-5 with TRBJ2-7; 8 positions match TRBD2. The length of the CDR3 is 15 residues. Germline-derived CDR1 and CDR2 are MNHEY and SVGAGI. Germline trimming cut 6 bases from V and 1 base from J; bases unmatched to any gene: 8. CDR3 sequence: CASSPPGGISYEQYF. The CDR3 DNA reads as TGTGCCAGCAGCCCCCCGGGGGGGATTTCCTACGAGCAGTACTTC.

This rearrangement joins TRBV10-2 to TRBJ2-7; D uncertain. V was shortened by 6 bases and J by 3 bases, with 12 bases between the two germline ends. Germline V gene data show CDR1 as WSHSY and CDR2 as SAAADI. The CDR3 runs to 13 residues. CDR3 in amino acids: CASRETQYYEQYF. CDR3 sequence (DNA): TGCGCCAGCAGGGAGACACAATACTACGAGCAGTACTTC.

This sequence joins TRBV11-2 and TRBJ2-7; a possible D gene is TRBD2 (5 bases). CDR3 length equals 15 residues. Germline assignment: CDR1 SGHAT and CDR2 FQNNGV. Trimming took 5 bases from V and 2 from J, leaving 16 bases between them. The CDR3 coding sequence is TGTGCCAGCAGCCCCCGCCGGGGAAACACCTACGAGCAGTACTTC. Encoded protein: CASSPRRGNTYEQYF.